In this sample, the clone carrying this T cell receptor (beta chain) turned up a few times. Its antigen is still unknown. This specimen comes from a study of T cell repertoires in ileal Crohn's disease. Study summary: Thiopurines (about 10) or anti-TNF agents (roughly 17) were given postoperatively to about half. The M0 sample came from the inflamed ileal portion of the resected specimen.

Notes on the study in general: Active smokers at surgery had more clonal expansions than non-smokers.

Only in-frame clones appear in the TCRdb table, and some are missing; sequencing was by immunoSEQ multiplex PCR. This table has roughly 8,600 clones, 85% appearing once. Time point noted: inflamed ileum from the surgical specimen. The clonotype originates from an adult with Crohn's disease. The sequencing sample was made of ileal tissue.

The DNA of the CDR3 is TGTGCCAGCAGGGTCGTCGGGCGAACCAATTCACCCCTCCACTTT. Residues: CASRVVGRTNSPLHF. The gene calls are TRBV27 and TRBJ1-6; the D is unclear. CDR3 size: 15 residues. The ends were cut back, 6 bases at V and 7 bases at J, with 16 bases in the middle. From germline, CDR1 is MNHEY and CDR2 SMNVEV (reference sequence).